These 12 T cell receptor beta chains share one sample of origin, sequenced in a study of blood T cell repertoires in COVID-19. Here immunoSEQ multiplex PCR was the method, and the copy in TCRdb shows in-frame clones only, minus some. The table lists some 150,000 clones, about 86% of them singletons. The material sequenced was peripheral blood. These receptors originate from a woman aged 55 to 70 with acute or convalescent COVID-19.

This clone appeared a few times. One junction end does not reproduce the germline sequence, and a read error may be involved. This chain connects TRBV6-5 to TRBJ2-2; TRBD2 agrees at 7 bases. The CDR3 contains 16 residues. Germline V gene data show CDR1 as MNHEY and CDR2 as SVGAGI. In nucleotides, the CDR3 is TGTGCCAGCAGTTCCCGTGTGGGAGGGAACGCCGGGGAGCTGTTTTTT. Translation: CASSSRVGGNAGELFF.

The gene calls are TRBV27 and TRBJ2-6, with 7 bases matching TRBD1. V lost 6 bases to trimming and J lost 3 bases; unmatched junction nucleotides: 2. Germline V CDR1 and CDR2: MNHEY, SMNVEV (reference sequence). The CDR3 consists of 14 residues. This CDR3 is CASSPGGGANVLTF. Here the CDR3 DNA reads TGTGCCAGCAGCCCAGGGGGTGGGGCCAACGTCCTGACTTTC.

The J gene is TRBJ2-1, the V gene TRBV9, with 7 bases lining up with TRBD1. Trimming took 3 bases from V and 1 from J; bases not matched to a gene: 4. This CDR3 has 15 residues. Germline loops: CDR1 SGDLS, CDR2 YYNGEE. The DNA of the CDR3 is TGTGCCAGCAGCGAAACAGGGGAGTCCTACAATGAGCAGTTCTTC. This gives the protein CASSETGESYNEQFF. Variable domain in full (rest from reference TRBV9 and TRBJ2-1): DSGVTQTPKHLITATGQRVTLRCSPRSGDLSVYWYQQSLDQGLQFLIQYYNGEERAKGNILERFSAQQFPDLHSELNLSSLELGDSALYFCASSETGESYNEQFFGPGTRLTVL.

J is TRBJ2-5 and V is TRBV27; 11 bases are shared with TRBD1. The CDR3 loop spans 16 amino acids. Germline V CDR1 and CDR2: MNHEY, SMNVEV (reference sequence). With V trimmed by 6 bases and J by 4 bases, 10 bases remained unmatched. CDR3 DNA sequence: TGTGCCAGCAGGAAAGCCGGGACAGGGGGTAGAGAGACCCAGTACTTC. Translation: CASRKAGTGGRETQYF.

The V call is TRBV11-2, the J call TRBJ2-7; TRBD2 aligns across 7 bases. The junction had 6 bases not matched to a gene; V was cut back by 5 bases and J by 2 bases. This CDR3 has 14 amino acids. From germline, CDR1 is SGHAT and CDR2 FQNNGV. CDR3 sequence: CASSALAATYEQYF. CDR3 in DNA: TGTGCCAGCAGCGCGCTAGCGGCAACCTACGAGCAGTACTTC.

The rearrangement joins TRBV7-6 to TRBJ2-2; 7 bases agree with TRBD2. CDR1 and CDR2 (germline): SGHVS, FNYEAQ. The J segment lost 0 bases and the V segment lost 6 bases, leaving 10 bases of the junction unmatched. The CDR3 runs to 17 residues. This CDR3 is CASRTGASGANTGELFF. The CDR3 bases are TGTGCCAGCAGAACGGGTGCTAGCGGAGCGAACACCGGGGAGCTGTTTTTT.

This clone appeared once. The CDR3 sequence: CASSEFAGEGGYTF. DNA for the CDR3: TGTGCCAGCAGTGAATTCGCAGGGGAGGGCGGCTACACCTTC. V usage is TRBV6-4 and J usage is TRBJ1-2; D is possibly TRBD1 (6 bases). The V end lost 3 bases, the J end lost 8 bases, and 16 bases lay between the germline ends. The germline V gene has CDR1 MRHNA and CDR2 SNTAGT. This CDR3 is 14 amino acids long.

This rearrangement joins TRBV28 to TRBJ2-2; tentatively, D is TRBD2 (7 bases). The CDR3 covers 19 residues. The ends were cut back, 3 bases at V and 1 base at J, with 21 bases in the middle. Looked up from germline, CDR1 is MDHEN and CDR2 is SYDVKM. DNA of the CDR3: TGTGCCAGCAGTTTTGAGGTGTGGGGGGGCCAGCTGAACACCGGGGAGCTGTTTTTT. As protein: CASSFEVWGGQLNTGELFF. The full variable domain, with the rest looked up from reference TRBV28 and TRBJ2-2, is DVKVTQSSRYLVKRTGEKVFLECVQDMDHENMFWYRQDPGLGLRLIYFSYDVKMKEKGDIPEGYSVSREKKERFSLILESASTNQTSMYLCASSFEVWGGQLNTGELFFGEGSRLTVL.

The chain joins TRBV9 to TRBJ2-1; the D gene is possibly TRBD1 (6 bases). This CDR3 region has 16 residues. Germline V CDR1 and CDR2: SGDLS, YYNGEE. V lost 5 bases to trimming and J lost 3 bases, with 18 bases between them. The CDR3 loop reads CASRPLGPGHYNEQFF. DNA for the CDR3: TGTGCCAGCAGACCTCTAGGTCCGGGACACTACAATGAGCAGTTCTTC.

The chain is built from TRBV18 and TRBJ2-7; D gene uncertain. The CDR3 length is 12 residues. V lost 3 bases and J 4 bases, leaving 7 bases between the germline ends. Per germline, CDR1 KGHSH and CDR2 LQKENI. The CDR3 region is CASSPERYEQYF. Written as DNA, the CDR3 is TGTGCCAGCTCACCCGAGAGATACGAGCAGTACTTC.

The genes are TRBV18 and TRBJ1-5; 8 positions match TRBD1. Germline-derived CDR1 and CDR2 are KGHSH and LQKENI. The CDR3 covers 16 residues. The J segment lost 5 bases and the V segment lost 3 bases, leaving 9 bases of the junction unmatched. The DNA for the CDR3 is TGTGCCAGCTCACCGCGGACAGGGTGGGGCGATCAGCCCCAGCATTTT. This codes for CASSPRTGWGDQPQHF.

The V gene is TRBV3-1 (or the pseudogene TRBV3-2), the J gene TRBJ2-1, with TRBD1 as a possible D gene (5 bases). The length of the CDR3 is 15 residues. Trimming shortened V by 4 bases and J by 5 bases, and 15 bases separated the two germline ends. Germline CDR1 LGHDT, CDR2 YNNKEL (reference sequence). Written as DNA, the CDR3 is TGTGCCAGCAGCCGTGAGACAGTGGGCAACAATGAGCAGTTCTTC. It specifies CASSRETVGNNEQFF.